This T cell receptor (beta chain) stems from a study of blood T cell repertoires in COVID-19. V shed 7 bases and J 6 bases; nucleotides not matched to a gene: 8. This CDR3 is built from 15 residues. From germline, CDR1 is SNHLY and CDR2 FYNNEI. As originally analysed: Nucleated cell number was recorded as an estimate derived from reference gene primer amplification. Only in-frame clones appear in the TCRdb table, and some are missing; sequencing was by immunoSEQ multiplex PCR. The V and J calls and clone size are taken from that table; D and trimming were inferred from the DNA. The sample holds fewer than 150,000 clones, roughly 86% seen once.

The sequencing input was peripheral blood. The clonotype originates from a human donor in a cohort sampled during active COVID-19. V and J are TRBV2 and TRBJ2-1, with 11 nucleotides matching TRBD2. The CDR3 DNA reads TGTGCCAGCATCTATAGCGGGGGGGATATCAATGAGCAGTTCTTC. It codes for CASIYSGGDINEQFF.